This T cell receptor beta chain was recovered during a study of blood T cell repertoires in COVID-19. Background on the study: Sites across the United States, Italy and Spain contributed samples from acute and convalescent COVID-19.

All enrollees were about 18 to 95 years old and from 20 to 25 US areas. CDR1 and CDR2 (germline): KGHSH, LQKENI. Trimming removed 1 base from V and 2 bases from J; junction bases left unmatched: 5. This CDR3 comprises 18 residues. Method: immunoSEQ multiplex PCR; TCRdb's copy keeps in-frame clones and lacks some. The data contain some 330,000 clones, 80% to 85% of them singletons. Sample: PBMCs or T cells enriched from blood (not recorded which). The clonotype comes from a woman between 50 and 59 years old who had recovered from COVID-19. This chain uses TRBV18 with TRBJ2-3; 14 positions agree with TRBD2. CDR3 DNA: TGTGCCAGCTCACCACGAGGACTAGCGGGGGGAACCACAGATACGCAGTATTTT. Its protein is CASSPRGLAGGTTDTQYF.